The rows below give T cell receptor beta chains drawn from one sample of a study of T cells after yellow fever vaccination. TCRdb recomputed calls from the 5' RACE reads with MiXCR, one row per CDR3 protein. Here the sample spans 620,000 or so distinct CDR3 sequences, approximately 16% being singletons. Sequenced here: PBMCs, sampled 5 days after the first yellow fever vaccination. The receptor set was obtained from a man between 18 and 29 years old who received the YFV17D yellow fever vaccine. Both conserved end residues are part of each CDR3. The D gene is left open where the match is weak. For some rows the clone size is stated as once, few or many, or as a class when expanded; others skip it.

D gene: -; J gene: TRBJ2-1; clone size: few; V gene: TRBV4-1; CDR3 DNA: TGCGCCAGCAGCCCAAAGGTGGACTGGGGTTACAATGAGCAGTTCTTC; CDR3 protein: CASSPKVDWGYNEQFF
D gene: TRBD2; J gene: TRBJ2-3; clone size: -; V gene: TRBV20-1; CDR3 DNA: TGCAGTGCTAATCCTCGGGGACTAGCGGGGCACACAGATACGCAGTATTTT; CDR3 protein: CSANPRGLAGHTDTQYF
D gene: TRBD1; J gene: TRBJ2-2; clone size: many; V gene: TRBV12-3/TRBV12-4; CDR3 DNA: TGTGCCAGCAGTAAACAGGGGGCCGGGGAGCTGTTTTTT; CDR3 protein: CASSKQGAGELFF
D gene: -; J gene: TRBJ2-6; clone size: few; V gene: TRBV11-1; CDR3 DNA: TGTGCCAGCAGCTCCTCCACCTGGCCGGGGGCCAACGTCCTGACTTTC; CDR3 protein: CASSSSTWPGANVLTF
D gene: TRBD1; J gene: TRBJ2-5; clone size: -; V gene: TRBV20-1; CDR3 DNA: TGCAGTGCTCCACCGGACAGGGCACAGACCCAGTACTTC; CDR3 protein: CSAPPDRAQTQYF
D gene: TRBD1; J gene: TRBJ2-7; clone size: few; V gene: TRBV6-2/TRBV6-3; CDR3 DNA: TGTGCCAGCAGTTACTCGACCCTCGGACAGGGGGGGGGATACGAGCAGTACTTC; CDR3 protein: CASSYSTLGQGGGYEQYF
D gene: TRBD1; J gene: TRBJ1-1; clone size: few; V gene: TRBV6-5; CDR3 DNA: TGTGCCAGCAGCATGACAGGGGGCCTCCTCATGAACACTGAAGCTTTCTTT; CDR3 protein: CASSMTGGLLMNTEAFF
D gene: -; J gene: TRBJ1-2; clone size: -; V gene: TRBV5-1; CDR3 DNA: TGCGCCAGCAGCTTGGGGGGCTTCACTCACTACACCTTC; CDR3 protein: CASSLGGFTHYTF
D gene: TRBD2; J gene: TRBJ2-5; clone size: few; V gene: TRBV12-3/TRBV12-4; CDR3 DNA: TGTGCCAGCAATCTCGGGGGGGGAGAAGAGACCCAGTACTTC; CDR3 protein: CASNLGGGEETQYF
D gene: -; J gene: TRBJ1-5; clone size: few; V gene: TRBV7-2; CDR3 DNA: TGTGCCAGCAGCTTGCGATGGGGCCAGCCCCAGCATTTT; CDR3 protein: CASSLRWGQPQHF
D gene: TRBD1; J gene: TRBJ2-7; clone size: many; V gene: TRBV6-1; CDR3 DNA: TGTGCCAGCAGTGGTAACAGGGGGACCGTCTACGAGCAGTACTTC; CDR3 protein: CASSGNRGTVYEQYF
D gene: -; J gene: TRBJ1-5; clone size: few; V gene: TRBV5-5; CDR3 DNA: TGTGCCAGCAGCTTGGGGACAGTACCCTTGTCCCAGCATTTT; CDR3 protein: CASSLGTVPLSQHF
D gene: TRBD2; J gene: TRBJ2-1; clone size: few; V gene: TRBV5-4; CDR3 DNA: TGTGCCAGCAGCTTGGGCGGGACTAGCTCCTACAATGAGCAGTTCTTC; CDR3 protein: CASSLGGTSSYNEQFF
D gene: TRBD2; J gene: TRBJ2-4; clone size: -; V gene: TRBV5-1; CDR3 DNA: TGCGCCAGCAGCTTTTCCGGGACTAGCGGCGGAGGAACATACTTC; CDR3 protein: CASSFSGTSGGGTYF
D gene: TRBD1; J gene: TRBJ1-1; clone size: -; V gene: TRBV2; CDR3 DNA: TGTGCCAGCATGGGACAGCTGAACACTGAAGCTTTCTTT; CDR3 protein: CASMGQLNTEAFF
D gene: TRBD2; J gene: TRBJ2-1; clone size: once; V gene: TRBV6-5; CDR3 DNA: TGTGCCAGCAGTTACGCGGGGGGCGACAATGAGCAGTTCTTC; CDR3 protein: CASSYAGGDNEQFF
D gene: -; J gene: TRBJ1-2; clone size: -; V gene: TRBV5-1; CDR3 DNA: TGCGCCAGCAGTCCGGGACACCTCTATGGCTACACCTTC; CDR3 protein: CASSPGHLYGYTF
D gene: TRBD1; J gene: TRBJ2-5; clone size: -; V gene: TRBV4-1; CDR3 DNA: TGCGCCAGCAGTAAAGCCACGTTTGAGGGACAGGGGGAGACCCAGTACTTC; CDR3 protein: CASSKATFEGQGETQYF
D gene: -; J gene: TRBJ1-3; clone size: few; V gene: TRBV29-1; CDR3 DNA: TGCAGCGGGATGACAGACTCTGGAAACACCATATATTTT; CDR3 protein: CSGMTDSGNTIYF
D gene: -; J gene: TRBJ1-6; clone size: -; V gene: TRBV27; CDR3 DNA: TGTGCCAGCAGTTTCAGGGCAAATTCACCCCTCCACTTT; CDR3 protein: CASSFRANSPLHF
D gene: TRBD1; J gene: TRBJ2-7; clone size: few; V gene: TRBV5-4; CDR3 DNA: TGTGCCAGCAGTCGGGACTGGACAGGGGAGCAGTACTTC; CDR3 protein: CASSRDWTGEQYF
D gene: TRBD2; J gene: TRBJ2-1; clone size: few; V gene: TRBV5-4; CDR3 DNA: TGTGCCAGCAGCTTGGTTGGCGGGGGGACTTACAATGAGCAGTTCTTC; CDR3 protein: CASSLVGGGTYNEQFF
D gene: TRBD1; J gene: TRBJ1-6; clone size: -; V gene: TRBV4-1; CDR3 DNA: TGCGCCAGCAGCCCCGGGACAGTGGTGTATTCACCCCTCCACTTT; CDR3 protein: CASSPGTVVYSPLHF
D gene: TRBD2; J gene: TRBJ2-5; clone size: -; V gene: TRBV11-2; CDR3 DNA: TGTGCCAGCAGCTTAGAAACTGGCGGGGGGCCTGAAGAGACCCAGTACTTC; CDR3 protein: CASSLETGGGPEETQYF
D gene: TRBD2; J gene: TRBJ2-1; clone size: few; V gene: TRBV7-2; CDR3 DNA: TGTGCCAGCAGCTTATTTGGGGGGGAGAATGAGCAGTTCTTC; CDR3 protein: CASSLFGGENEQFF
D gene: -; J gene: TRBJ2-2; clone size: -; V gene: TRBV18; CDR3 DNA: TGTGCCAGCTCACCGCGGGACTCGTCGTCCGGGGAGCTGTTTTTT; CDR3 protein: CASSPRDSSSGELFF
D gene: -; J gene: TRBJ2-3; clone size: -; V gene: TRBV6-1; CDR3 DNA: TGTGCCAGCAGGGGACAGCGGGGGTTTTCAGATACGCAGTATTTT; CDR3 protein: CASRGQRGFSDTQYF
D gene: TRBD2; J gene: TRBJ2-7; clone size: -; V gene: TRBV7-9; CDR3 DNA: TGTGCCAGCAGCTCGCGACTAGCGGGCTACGAGCAGTACTTC; CDR3 protein: CASSSRLAGYEQYF
D gene: TRBD1; J gene: TRBJ1-2; clone size: few; V gene: TRBV9; CDR3 DNA: TGTGCCAGCAGCGCCGACAGGGGGTCGTTTGGCTACACCTTC; CDR3 protein: CASSADRGSFGYTF
D gene: -; J gene: TRBJ2-5; clone size: few; V gene: TRBV15; CDR3 DNA: TGTGCCACCAGCAGAGATATGACTATTCAAGAGACCCAGTACTTC; CDR3 protein: CATSRDMTIQETQYF
D gene: -; J gene: TRBJ1-1; clone size: few; V gene: TRBV7-9; CDR3 DNA: TGTGCCAGCAGCCGTGGCAGGGAGCGGAACACTGAAGCTTTCTTT; CDR3 protein: CASSRGRERNTEAFF
D gene: -; J gene: TRBJ1-4; clone size: -; V gene: TRBV12-3/TRBV12-4; CDR3 DNA: TGTGCCAGCAGCCGGGGGAATCTGGGCGAAAAACTGTTTTTT; CDR3 protein: CASSRGNLGEKLFF
D gene: TRBD1; J gene: TRBJ1-2; clone size: -; V gene: TRBV6-2/TRBV6-3; CDR3 DNA: TGTGCCAGCAGTTACTCGGCGGGGACAGTCTATGGCTACACCTTC; CDR3 protein: CASSYSAGTVYGYTF
D gene: TRBD1; J gene: TRBJ1-5; clone size: -; V gene: TRBV28; CDR3 DNA: TGTGCCAGCAGTTCCTCGACAGGGGGAGGGAATCAGCCCCAGCATTTT; CDR3 protein: CASSSSTGGGNQPQHF
D gene: -; J gene: TRBJ2-1; clone size: -; V gene: TRBV7-9; CDR3 DNA: TGTGCCAGCAGCTTAGTGAACTACGAGCAGTTCTTC; CDR3 protein: CASSLVNYEQFF
D gene: -; J gene: TRBJ1-4; clone size: -; V gene: TRBV11-2; CDR3 DNA: TGTGCCAGCAGCTTAATATCCGGTACATATGGAACTAATGAAAAACTGTTTTTT; CDR3 protein: CASSLISGTYGTNEKLFF
D gene: TRBD2; J gene: TRBJ2-2; clone size: -; V gene: TRBV19; CDR3 DNA: TGTGCCAGTCGGAGGGCTAGCGGGGGCCCCACCGGGGAGCTGTTTTTT; CDR3 protein: CASRRASGGPTGELFF
D gene: -; J gene: TRBJ1-1; clone size: few; V gene: TRBV7-2; CDR3 DNA: TGTGCCAGCAGCCGACAGATTGGCTATGAAGCTTTCTTT; CDR3 protein: CASSRQIGYEAFF
D gene: -; J gene: TRBJ2-1; clone size: few; V gene: TRBV13; CDR3 DNA: TGTGCCAGCAGCTTATATTATTTGGGGACTGAAGTCCCCTACAATGAGCAGTTCTTC; CDR3 protein: CASSLYYLGTEVPYNEQFF
D gene: -; J gene: TRBJ2-3; clone size: few; V gene: TRBV6-5; CDR3 DNA: TGTGCCAGCAGTTCCTCAATTGACTACACAGATACGCAGTATTTT; CDR3 protein: CASSSSIDYTDTQYF